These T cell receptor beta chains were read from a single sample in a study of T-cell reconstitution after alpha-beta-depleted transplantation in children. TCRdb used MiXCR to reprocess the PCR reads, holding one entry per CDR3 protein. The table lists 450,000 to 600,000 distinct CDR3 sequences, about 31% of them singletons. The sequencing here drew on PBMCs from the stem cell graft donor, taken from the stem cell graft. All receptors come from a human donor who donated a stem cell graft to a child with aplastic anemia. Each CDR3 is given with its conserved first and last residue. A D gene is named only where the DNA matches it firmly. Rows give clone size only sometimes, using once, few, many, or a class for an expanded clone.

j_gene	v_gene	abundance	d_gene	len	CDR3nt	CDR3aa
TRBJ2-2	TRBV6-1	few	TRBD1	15	TGTGCCAGCAGTCCTCCAACAGGGGGAACCGGGGAGCTGTTTTTT	CASSPPTGGTGELFF
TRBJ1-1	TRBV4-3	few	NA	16	TGCGCCAGCAGCCAAGAGATGCCAGGGATGAACACTGAAGCTTTCTTT	CASSQEMPGMNTEAFF
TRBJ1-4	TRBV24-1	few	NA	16	TGTGCCACCAGTGATGGAAGACAGCTCTCTAATGAAAAACTGTTTTTT	CATSDGRQLSNEKLFF
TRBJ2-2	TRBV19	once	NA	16	TGTGCCAGTACCCAATTAGGGACGGGCTCCACCGGGGAGCTGTTTTTT	CASTQLGTGSTGELFF
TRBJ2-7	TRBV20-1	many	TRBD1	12	TGCAGTGCCCCCGGACAGGGCCACGAGCAGTACTTC	CSAPGQGHEQYF
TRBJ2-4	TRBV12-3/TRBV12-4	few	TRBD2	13	TGTGCCAGCAGTTTTGCCCGGGGGGACATTCAGTACTTC	CASSFARGDIQYF
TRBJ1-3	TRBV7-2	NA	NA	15	TGTGCCAGCAGCTTCGGGGGCGGAGCTGGAAACACCATATATTTT	CASSFGGGAGNTIYF
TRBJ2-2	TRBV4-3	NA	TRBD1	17	TGCGCCAGCAGCCCATACGCGGGACAGGGAGGGACCGGGGAGCTGTTTTTT	CASSPYAGQGGTGELFF
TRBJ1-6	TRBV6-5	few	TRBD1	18	TGTGCCAGCAGTTACTCGATACTACAGGGGGACAATAATTCACCCCTCCACTTT	CASSYSILQGDNNSPLHF
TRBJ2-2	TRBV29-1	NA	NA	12	TGCAGCGCAAGAACCGAGCCCGGGGAGCTGTTTTTT	CSARTEPGELFF
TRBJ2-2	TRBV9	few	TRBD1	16	TGTGCCAGCGAGTCTTTGGGGACAGCGAACACCGGGGAGCTGTTTTTT	CASESLGTANTGELFF
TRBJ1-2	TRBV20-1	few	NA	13	TGCAGTGCTAGAGATCATCACGAAGATGGCTACACCTTC	CSARDHHEDGYTF
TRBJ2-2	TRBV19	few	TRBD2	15	TGTGCCAGCTCGGGACTAGCGGATAACACCGGGGAGCTGTTTTTT	CASSGLADNTGELFF
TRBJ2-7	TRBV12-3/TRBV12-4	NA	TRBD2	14	TGTGCCAGCAGTTCAGGCTCGGGGGGCTACGAGCAGTACTTC	CASSSGSGGYEQYF
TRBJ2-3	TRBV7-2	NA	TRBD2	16	TGTGCCAGCAGCTCGGGACTAGCGGGAGCGGGGGATACGCAGTATTTT	CASSSGLAGAGDTQYF
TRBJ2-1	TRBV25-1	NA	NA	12	TGTGCCAGCAGGGACTTCGGGAGTGAGCAGTTCTTC	CASRDFGSEQFF